This T cell receptor beta chain was identified in a study of cytomegalovirus exposure and HLA in healthy donors. In the case of this clone: Its antigen is not known.

Primers included in the PCR were 60 Vbeta and 13 Jbeta primers. The repertoire was sequenced with immunoSEQ multiplex PCR; TCRdb's copy has only in-frame clones and lacks some. The sample yields 90,000 to 120,000 clones, around 72% seen once. Looked up from germline, CDR1 is MNHEY and CDR2 is SMNVEV (reference sequence). The CDR3 consists of 16 residues. Losses at the gene ends were 4 bases for V and 6 bases for J; bases not matched to a gene: 11. General study findings and limits: There were reportedly fewer N-insertions in an Asian-associated ancestry cluster than the approximately 600-donor mean, in a later analysis. TCR beta sequences numbering around 15,000 were associated with HLA alleles at 0.05 false discovery rate in a later analysis. One variant, a missense change in DCLRE1C, was linked in a later analysis to TCR beta V- and J-gene trimming.

The sequenced sample consisted of PBMCs. The chain links TRBV27 to TRBJ1-5; 8 bases agree with TRBD1. This receptor was identified in a woman in her thirties or forties in good health and CMV-seropositive. Here the CDR3 DNA reads TGTGCCAGCAGTTCCGGGACAGGTACTAAGCGTCAGCCCCAGCATTTT. Amino acids: CASSSGTGTKRQPQHF.